This T cell receptor beta chain was recovered during a study of regulatory T cells in long-lasting Graves disease. V gave up 7 bases and J gave up 7 bases, with 14 bases separating them. CDR1 is SNHLY and CDR2 is FYNNEI in the germline V gene. The CDR3 is made up of 13 amino acids. CDR3 regions were amplified by Arm-PCR using iRepertoire HTBI primers to build TCR beta libraries. In TCRdb, the multiplex PCR reads were re-called with MiXCR into one record per CDR3 protein. The sample records around 450,000 distinct CDR3 sequences, approximately 15% being singletons. The time point here: newly diagnosed GD, antithyroid drugs for less than 3 months. Preparation of the TCR library used RNA extracted from PBMCs. This sample was shared with a second study, whose subject was T cells in Graves' hyperthyroidism and ophthalmopathy.

This specimen consisted of peripheral blood mononuclear cells (PBMCs), obtained at new diagnosis, from a patient treated with antithyroid drugs. The chain has TRBV2 and TRBJ2-1; weak D call: TRBD2 (6 bases). The TCR was taken from a woman between 40 and 55 years old with Graves disease. The DNA for the CDR3 is TGTGCCAGCATCCGGGAGCCGAAAAATGAGCAGTTCTTC. Translation gives CASIREPKNEQFF.